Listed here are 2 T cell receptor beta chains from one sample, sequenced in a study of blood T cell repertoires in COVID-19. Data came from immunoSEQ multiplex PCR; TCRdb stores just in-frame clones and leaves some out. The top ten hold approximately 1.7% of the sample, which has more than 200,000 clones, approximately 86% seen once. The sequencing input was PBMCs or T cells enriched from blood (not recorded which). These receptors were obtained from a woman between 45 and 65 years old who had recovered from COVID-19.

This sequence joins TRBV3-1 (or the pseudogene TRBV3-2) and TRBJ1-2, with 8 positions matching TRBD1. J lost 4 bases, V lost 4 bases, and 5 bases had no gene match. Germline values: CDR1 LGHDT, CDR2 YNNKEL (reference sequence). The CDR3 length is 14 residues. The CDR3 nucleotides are TGTGCCAGCAGCCCCGGGACAGGAACCTATGGCTACACCTTC. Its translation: CASSPGTGTYGYTF.

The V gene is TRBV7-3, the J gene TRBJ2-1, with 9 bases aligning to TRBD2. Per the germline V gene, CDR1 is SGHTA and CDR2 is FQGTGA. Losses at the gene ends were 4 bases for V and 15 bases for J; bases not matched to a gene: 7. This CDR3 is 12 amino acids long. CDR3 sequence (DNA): TGTGCCAGCAGCTCAAGGGGACTAGCCGCGTTCTTC. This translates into CASSSRGLAAFF.